This T cell receptor beta chain appears in the sequencing data of a study of response to subunit inactivated influenza vaccine. TCRdb redid the calling of the RT-PCR reads with MiXCR, one entry per CDR3 protein. The table has under 800,000 distinct CDR3 sequences, approximately 15% seen once. The V gene end was trimmed by 5 bases and the J gene end by 6 bases; junction bases not matched to a gene: 7. Germline V gene sequence: CDR1 SEHNR, CDR2 FQNEAQ (reference sequence). The CDR3 is 14 amino acids. This clonotype was observed a few times. The chain combines TRBV7-9 with TRBJ2-7, with 10 bases identical to TRBD1. The source material was PBMCs from blood, sampled less than 15 days before vaccination. This sequence originates from a man in his forties or fifties who received an inactivated influenza vaccine. CDR3 coding DNA: TGTGCCAGCAGCCCCCGCGGACAGGGGGGCGAGCAGTACTTC. This translates into CASSPRGQGGEQYF. Based on the CDR3 plus reference TRBV7-9 and TRBJ2-7, the full variable domain is DTGVSQNPRHKITKRGQNVTFRCDPISEHNRLYWYRQTLGQGPEFLTYFQNEAQLEKSRLLSDRFSAERPKGSFSTLEIQRTEQGDSAMYLCASSPRGQGGEQYFGPGTRLTVT.